The T cell receptor (beta chain) under discussion was sequenced for a study of T cells in Graves' hyperthyroidism and ophthalmopathy. Germline CDR1 reads SGHRS; CDR2 reads YFSETQ. V shed 3 bases and J shed 6 bases, with 12 bases lying between them. The CDR3 totals 14 residues. Amplification of TCR beta CDR3 regions was performed using RNA transcripts as template. TCR CDR3 regions were first amplified by RT-PCR with HTBI primers. TCRdb fed the multiplex PCR reads into MiXCR, producing one record per CDR3 protein. The sample has a few hundred thousand distinct CDR3 sequences, 16% seen once. The material sequenced was blood. This clonotype was obtained from a middle-aged woman with Graves' ophthalmopathy. The rearrangement links TRBV5-1 to TRBJ2-2, with no clear D. As DNA, the CDR3 is TGCGCCAGCAGCTGGAAAAGCGCCTCCGGGGAGCTGTTTTTT. This encodes CASSWKSASGELFF.